The 20 T cell receptor beta chains given below trace back to one sample, sequenced in a study of identical twins. MiXCR was run by TCRdb on the 5' RACE reads, yielding one entry per CDR3 protein. The data contain 600,000 to 800,000 distinct CDR3 sequences, 21% of them singletons. Separately, the same data were catalogued under a study of T cells expressing NK-cell markers.

Sequenced input: PBMCs. The receptors were gathered from a woman aged 18-30 years in good health.

This clonotype was found a few times. The rearrangement joins TRBV5-1 to TRBJ2-1; D not resolved. This CDR3 spans 13 amino acids. Per the germline V gene, CDR1 is SGHRS and CDR2 is YFSETQ. With 2 bases removed from V and 8 bases from J, the gap between germline ends came to 11 bases. The CDR3 coding sequence is TGCGCCAGCAGCTTAAGAACTATCCATGAGCAGTTCTTC. Amino acids: CASSLRTIHEQFF.

V is TRBV6-1 and J is TRBJ2-3; 11 positions agree with TRBD2. After removal of 6 bases from V and 8 bases from J, the junction contained 10 bases not matched to a gene. Looked up from germline, CDR1 is MNHNS and CDR2 is SASEGT. This CDR3 spans 15 amino acids. In DNA, the CDR3 is TGTGCCAGCAGCGTTCGACTAGCGGGAACACTTACGCAGTATTTT. This gives the protein CASSVRLAGTLTQYF.

This sequence joins TRBV6-5 and TRBJ2-2; D unclear. Trimming took 2 bases from V and 4 from J, leaving 11 bases between them. The CDR3 contains 15 residues. Germline lookup yields CDR1 MNHEY and CDR2 SVGAGI. CDR3 DNA: TGTGCCAGCAGTTACGATCTATCGGGCACCGGGGAGCTGTTTTTT. It codes for CASSYDLSGTGELFF.

The chain uses TRBV3-1 and TRBJ2-2, with D perhaps TRBD2 (6 bases). Germline V gives CDR1 LGHDT, CDR2 YNNKEL (reference sequence). CDR3 length: 16 residues. Trimming shortened V by 4 bases and J by 1 base, and 13 bases separated the two germline ends. The CDR3 region has the DNA TGTGCCAGCAGCCCCGGGGGACGAGGGAACACCGGGGAGCTGTTTTTT. Translation: CASSPGGRGNTGELFF.

The chain employs TRBV29-1 and TRBJ2-1; TRBD2 is a possible D gene (6 bases). V was clipped by 2 bases and J by 0 bases, with 11 bases between them. The germline CDR1 and CDR2 sequences are SQVTM and ANQGSEA. The CDR3 consists of 15 residues. The CDR3 is CSVEKAGRSYNEQFF. CDR3 coding DNA: TGCAGCGTTGAAAAGGCGGGGCGCTCCTACAATGAGCAGTTCTTC.

This chain links TRBV7-2 with TRBJ2-7; either TRBD1 or TRBD2 may fit D (7 bases each). Germline CDR1 SGHTA, CDR2 FQGNSA. The V and J ends lost 7 bases and 2 bases respectively, with 18 bases between them. The CDR3 length is 15 residues. CDR3 amino acids: CASNPGGGLTYEQYF. The CDR3, as DNA: TGTGCCAGCAACCCAGGGGGGGGGTTAACCTACGAGCAGTACTTC.

This clonotype was observed a few times. V is TRBV10-3 and J is TRBJ2-3; D is possibly TRBD1 (6 bases). The CDR3 is 13 residues long. Between the trimmed V and J ends, which lost 4 bases and 2 bases, there was a span of 7 bases. The V gene's germline CDR1 is ENHRY and CDR2 SYGVKD. CDR3 coding DNA: TGTGCCATCAGTGGACAGGTCACAGATACGCAGTATTTT. Encoded protein: CAISGQVTDTQYF.

This clonotype occurred a few times. DNA of the CDR3: TGCAGTGCTCCGCAACGGGTCGTCCAATACTCCGATGAGCAGTTCTTC. It specifies CSAPQRVVQYSDEQFF. J is TRBJ2-1 and V is TRBV20-1, with unresolved D. The CDR3 runs to 16 residues. Germline CDR1 DFQATT, CDR2 SNEGSKA (reference sequence). V was pared by 5 bases and J by 8 bases, with 25 bases between.

V gene TRBV12-3 or TRBV12-4 combines with J gene TRBJ1-2; TRBD1 aligns across 11 bases. The CDR3 totals 16 residues. J gave up 5 bases and V 3 bases, and 8 bases lay outside the gene matches. This CDR3 is CASSFGTGGLTYGYTF. The CDR3 DNA follows: TGTGCCAGCAGTTTCGGGACAGGGGGTCTAACTTATGGCTACACCTTC.

The V and J genes are TRBV20-1 and TRBJ2-7; possibly TRBD2 for D (6 bases). CDR1 is DFQATT and CDR2 is SNEGSKA in the germline V gene (reference sequence). CDR3 length equals 13 residues. The V and J ends lost 5 bases and 1 base respectively, with 12 bases between them. In nucleotides, the CDR3 is TGCAGTGCTCCCCATAGCGGTTCCTACGAGCAGTACTTC. Translating it yields CSAPHSGSYEQYF.

The chain recombines TRBV12-3 or TRBV12-4 with TRBJ2-7; TRBD1 matches 9 bases. The V segment lost 6 bases and the J segment 2 bases; nucleotides outside the gene matches: 8. There are 15 residues in the CDR3. DNA of the CDR3: TGTGCCAGCAGCTTTCCGGACAGGGGCCCCTACGAGCAGTACTTC. Translated, it gives CASSFPDRGPYEQYF.

Only a few counts were recorded for this clonotype. This chain joins TRBV7-6 and TRBJ2-7; D is undetermined. The CDR3 has 14 amino acids. Germline values: CDR1 SGHVS, CDR2 FNYEAQ. V lost 5 bases to trimming and J lost 2 bases, with 13 bases between them. The CDR3 coding sequence is TGTGCCAGCAGCCTGCACGGGCTCACCTACGAGCAGTACTTC. It codes for CASSLHGLTYEQYF.

The gene calls are TRBV12-3 or TRBV12-4 and TRBJ1-2; 9 nucleotides agree with TRBD1. The trim removed 5 bases at V and 3 bases at J, leaving 4 bases unmatched. The CDR3 length is 14 residues. The CDR3 spells CASSRGQGHYGYTF. The DNA for the CDR3 is TGTGCCAGCAGTCGAGGACAGGGGCACTATGGCTACACCTTC.

This clonotype was seen a handful of times. This sequence joins TRBV5-1 and TRBJ2-7; 10 nucleotides line up with TRBD1. Germline CDR1 and CDR2: SGHRS and YFSETQ. V shed 4 bases and J 2 bases; nucleotides not matched to a gene: 6. The CDR3 extends over 15 amino acids. CDR3 in amino acids: CASSPSGTGAYEQYF. For the CDR3, the DNA is TGCGCCAGCAGCCCGTCCGGGACAGGGGCCTACGAGCAGTACTTC.

The chain combines TRBV20-1 with TRBJ2-5; 7 bases are shared with TRBD2. The CDR3 runs 15 residues. Trimming cost V 5 bases and J 5 bases; bases outside gene matches: 14. Per the germline V gene, CDR1 is DFQATT and CDR2 is SNEGSKA (reference sequence). The CDR3 nucleotides read TGCAGTGCTTCTCACTCGACTGGGGGAGGGGAGACCCAGTACTTC. This encodes CSASHSTGGGETQYF.

The sample holds many counts of this clonotype. As DNA, the CDR3 is TGCGCCAGCAGCCCGGACGGGGCTCAAGGCTACACCTTC. This codes for CASSPDGAQGYTF. The genes are TRBV5-1 and TRBJ1-2; perhaps TRBD1 as D (5 bases). The CDR3 spans 13 residues. The ends were cut back, 4 bases at V and 8 bases at J, with 15 bases in the middle. Germline CDR1 reads SGHRS; CDR2 reads YFSETQ.

This clonotype was seen many times. The rearrangement joins TRBV5-1 to TRBJ2-1; TRBD2 might be the D (6 bases). Germline V gene sequence: CDR1 SGHRS, CDR2 YFSETQ. The CDR3 consists of 17 residues. Trimming stripped 0 bases from V and 4 bases from J, with 17 bases between. The CDR3 here is CASSLAVSGPRYNEQFF. CDR3 DNA: TGCGCCAGCAGCTTGGCCGTGAGCGGGCCGAGGTACAATGAGCAGTTCTTC.

This clonotype came up a few times. The chain joins TRBV20-1 to TRBJ2-5; 8 bases agree with TRBD1. The CDR3 totals 13 residues. Per germline, CDR1 DFQATT and CDR2 SNEGSKA (reference sequence). V was clipped by 5 bases and J by 5 bases; unmatched bases: 7. The CDR3 bases are TGCAGTGCTCGTTCAGGGGGCTACGAGACCCAGTACTTC. It codes for CSARSGGYETQYF.

This clonotype was recorded a few times. V is TRBV7-8 and J is TRBJ2-7; D could derive from TRBD1 or TRBD2 (5 bases each). Trimming removed 1 base at V and 2 bases at J, with 9 bases between. This CDR3 is 14 amino acids long. Germline values: CDR1 SGHVS, CDR2 FQNEAQ. The CDR3 protein is CASSLGDPAYEQYF. CDR3 DNA: TGTGCCAGCAGCTTAGGGGACCCCGCCTACGAGCAGTACTTC.

The chain links TRBV27 to TRBJ2-1, with 7 bases identical to TRBD2. The germline CDR1 and CDR2 sequences are MNHEY and SMNVEV (reference sequence). V trimming: 7 bases; J trimming: 0 bases; junction bases outside the gene matches: 6. The CDR3 sequence is 15 residues long. The CDR3 bases are TGTGCCAGCAATCCTGTAGCGGGCTCCTACAATGAGCAGTTCTTC. As protein: CASNPVAGSYNEQFF.